These 20 T cell receptor beta chains share one sample of origin, sequenced in a study of T cells after yellow fever vaccination. In TCRdb, the 5' RACE reads were re-called with MiXCR into one record per CDR3 protein. The repertoire holds roughly 100,000 distinct CDR3 sequences, roughly 8.2% seen once, with 16% in the top ten. The sample here was CD8+ T cells not binding an NS4B(214-222) dextramer, sorted from PBMCs, taken more than 13 days after the first yellow fever vaccination. These TCRs come from a man between 18 and 35 years old who received the YFV17D yellow fever vaccine.

The chain carries TRBV4-3 and TRBJ1-6; D may be TRBD1 (5 bases). Germline lookup yields CDR1 LGHNA and CDR2 YSLEER. This CDR3 contains 15 residues. Between the trimmed V and J ends, which lost 0 bases and 10 bases, there was a span of 13 bases. CDR3 in amino acids: CASSQDGGVESPLHF. The CDR3, as DNA: TGCGCCAGCAGCCAAGATGGGGGGGTAGAGTCACCCCTCCACTTT.

This clonotype was recorded at least ten times. The chain couples TRBV6-1 to TRBJ2-7; possibly TRBD1 or TRBD2 for D (5 bases each). This CDR3 has 14 residues. The ends were cut back, 8 bases at V and 4 bases at J, with 18 bases in the middle. In germline, CDR1 is MNHNS, CDR2 SASEGT. CDR3 loop: CASGRGPSIYEQYF. As DNA, the CDR3 is TGTGCCAGCGGACGGGGACCAAGTATTTACGAGCAGTACTTC.

This clonotype came up many times. The chain employs TRBV7-2 and TRBJ2-3, with D possibly being TRBD2 (5 bases). CDR3 length: 16 amino acids. V shed 0 bases and J shed 2 bases, with 12 bases lying between them. The V gene's germline CDR1 is SGHTA and CDR2 FQGNSA. CDR3: CASSLATRVDTDTQYF. CDR3 DNA sequence: TGTGCCAGCAGCTTAGCCACTAGGGTCGACACAGATACGCAGTATTTT.

This chain uses TRBV7-9 with TRBJ1-1, with D tentatively TRBD1 (6 bases). Germline V gene lookup returns CDR1 SEHNR and CDR2 FQNEAQ (reference sequence). CDR3 size: 12 residues. With 5 bases removed from V and 7 bases from J, the gap between germline ends came to 11 bases. DNA of the CDR3: TGTGCCAGCAGCCTAACAGGGATTGAAGCTTTCTTT. It encodes CASSLTGIEAFF.

The chain employs TRBV5-1 and TRBJ1-2; D is uncertain. The CDR3 covers 14 residues. Germline values: CDR1 SGHRS, CDR2 YFSETQ. Deletions cut 3 bases from V and 1 base from J, with 10 bases between. CDR3 nucleotides: TGCGCCAGCAGCTCAACGGGCCTTAACTATGGCTACACCTTC. This translates into CASSSTGLNYGYTF.

This clonotype appeared a few times. The chain uses TRBV7-6 and TRBJ2-3; D is ambiguous. Germline CDR1 is SGHVS and CDR2 is FNYEAQ. The length of the CDR3 is 16 residues. Trimming removed 2 bases from V and 7 bases from J, with 19 bases in between. CDR3 residues: CASSLSAVPYGNTQYF. The CDR3, as DNA: TGTGCCAGCAGCTTATCGGCGGTCCCCTATGGTAATACGCAGTATTTT.

This clonotype was seen many times. V gene TRBV6-4 combines with J gene TRBJ2-1; 15 bases match TRBD2. The CDR3 is 17 residues long. CDR1 is MRHNA, CDR2 SNTAGT, per germline. V gave up 6 bases and J gave up 3 bases; unmatched junction bases: 6. In nucleotides, the CDR3 is TGTGCCAGCAGCGGACTAGCGGGGGGGTTTCGCTACAATGAGCAGTTCTTC. This codes for CASSGLAGGFRYNEQFF.

This clonotype was detected ten times or more. The chain has TRBV5-4 and TRBJ2-7; D call uncertain. V lost 0 bases and J 2 bases, leaving 6 bases between the germline ends. The CDR3 extends over 13 amino acids. The germline gives CDR1 SGHNT, CDR2 YYREEE (reference sequence). CDR3 protein: CASSLDQTYEQYF. The CDR3 nucleotides are TGTGCCAGCAGCTTGGACCAGACCTACGAGCAGTACTTC.

This clonotype was observed many times. J is TRBJ2-7 and V is TRBV18; no definite D call. CDR1 and CDR2 from the germline V gene are KGHSH and LQKENI. V was cut by 0 bases and J by 3 bases, with 0 bases left in between. The CDR3 loop spans 11 amino acids. The CDR3 DNA sequence: TGTGCCAGCTCACCACCCTACGAGCAGTACGTC. Its protein product is CASSPPYEQYV.

This clonotype occurred many times. This chain joins TRBV4-1 and TRBJ1-1; 8 bases agree with TRBD1. The V segment lost 2 bases and the J segment 2 bases; nucleotides outside the gene matches: 4. CDR3 length: 15 amino acids. In germline, CDR1 is MGHRA, CDR2 YSYEKL. In DNA form, the CDR3 reads TGCGCCAGCAGCCAACGACAGGGGAGAAACACTGAAGCTTTCTTT. Protein sequence: CASSQRQGRNTEAFF.

The V and J genes are TRBV7-9 and TRBJ2-5, with a weak D call TRBD2 (6 bases). Germline assignment: CDR1 SEHNR and CDR2 FQNEAQ (reference sequence). With 5 bases removed from V and 1 base from J, the gap between germline ends came to 20 bases. The CDR3 totals 17 residues. DNA for the CDR3: TGTGCCAGCAGCCCACCCGGGGGTTCCGCGGTCCAAGAGACCCAGTACTTC. It yields the protein CASSPPGGSAVQETQYF.

This clonotype occurred a few times. The chain combines TRBV6-5 with TRBJ1-1; possibly TRBD1 for D (5 bases). CDR1 is MNHEY and CDR2 is SVGAGI in the germline V gene. This CDR3 is built from 12 residues. V was cut by 8 bases and J by 5 bases, with 12 bases left in between. The CDR3 nucleotides are TGTGCCAGCGGCACGTGGGGGACTGAAGCTTTCTTT. It encodes CASGTWGTEAFF.

The chain is built from TRBV4-1 and TRBJ1-1; perhaps TRBD1 as D (5 bases). CDR3 length: 16 amino acids. The V gene's germline CDR1 is MGHRA and CDR2 YSYEKL. Between the trimmed V and J ends, which lost 4 bases and 2 bases, there was a span of 17 bases. The DNA for the CDR3 is TGCGCCAGCAGCCTACCTTCCGGGACGGGAAACACTGAAGCTTTCTTT. This encodes CASSLPSGTGNTEAFF.

CDR3 residues: CASSQAGGFDEQYV. CDR3 in DNA: TGTGCCAGCAGCCAAGCTGGAGGGTTCGACGAGCAGTACGTC. The chain links TRBV14 to TRBJ2-7; TRBD2 is a possible D gene (6 bases). CDR1 is SGHDN and CDR2 is FVKESK in the germline V gene. This CDR3 is built from 14 residues. V lost 1 base and J 5 bases, leaving 12 bases between the germline ends.

This clonotype was observed many times. The chain is built from TRBV5-6 and TRBJ2-1; D perhaps matches TRBD2 (6 bases). Germline V lookup: CDR1 SGHDT, CDR2 YYEEEE. The CDR3 extends over 18 amino acids. V lost 3 bases and J lost 4, with 23 bases in between. The CDR3: CASSSVLEGGSSYNEQFF. The CDR3 bases are TGTGCCAGCAGCTCCGTGTTAGAGGGAGGAAGCTCTTACAATGAGCAGTTCTTC.

This clonotype was detected many times. The CDR3 DNA sequence: TGTGCCAGCAGCGCAACTAGCGGGGGGATGGAGACCCAGTACTTC. Translated, it gives CASSATSGGMETQYF. The chain employs TRBV27 and TRBJ2-5, with 12 nucleotides matching TRBD2. V was pared by 6 bases and J by 5 bases, with 7 bases of the junction left unmatched. CDR3 length equals 15 residues. Germline V CDR1 and CDR2: MNHEY, SMNVEV (reference sequence).

V gene TRBV13 combines with J gene TRBJ2-3; possibly TRBD1 for D (6 bases). The CDR3 is 14 residues long. Germline CDR1 PRHDT, CDR2 FYEKMQ (reference sequence). Trimming took off 7 bases at V and 2 bases at J, with 13 bases between the two ends. The CDR3 sequence: CASTTDRITDTQYF. CDR3 DNA: TGTGCCAGCACCACAGACAGGATCACAGATACGCAGTATTTT.

This clonotype was observed a few times. The chain links TRBV20-1 to TRBJ2-1, with 10 bases aligning to TRBD2. This CDR3 is built from 13 residues. Per germline, CDR1 DFQATT and CDR2 SNEGSKA (reference sequence). V lost 6 bases, J lost 3 bases, and 2 bases stayed unmatched. The CDR3 region is CSAGLADYNEQFF. The DNA of the CDR3 is TGCAGTGCCGGACTAGCGGACTACAATGAGCAGTTCTTC.

CDR3 DNA: TGTGCCAGCAGTGAAGCGTTAGGGACAGGGGTCACCGGGGAGCTGTTTTTT. Its translation is CASSEALGTGVTGELFF. The genes are TRBV2 and TRBJ2-2, with TRBD1 identical over 10 bases. V gave up 0 bases and J gave up 4 bases; unmatched junction bases: 5. There are 17 residues in the CDR3. The germline gives CDR1 SNHLY, CDR2 FYNNEI.

The sample holds a few counts of this clonotype. The genes are TRBV4-3 and TRBJ1-1; D remains ambiguous. Germline CDR1 and CDR2: LGHNA and YSLEER. V was trimmed by 2 bases and J by 1 base, leaving 11 bases between them. This CDR3 region has 15 residues. The CDR3, as DNA: TGCGCCAGCAGCCAATGGGTCTCAGGGAACACTGAAGCTTTCTTT. It specifies CASSQWVSGNTEAFF.